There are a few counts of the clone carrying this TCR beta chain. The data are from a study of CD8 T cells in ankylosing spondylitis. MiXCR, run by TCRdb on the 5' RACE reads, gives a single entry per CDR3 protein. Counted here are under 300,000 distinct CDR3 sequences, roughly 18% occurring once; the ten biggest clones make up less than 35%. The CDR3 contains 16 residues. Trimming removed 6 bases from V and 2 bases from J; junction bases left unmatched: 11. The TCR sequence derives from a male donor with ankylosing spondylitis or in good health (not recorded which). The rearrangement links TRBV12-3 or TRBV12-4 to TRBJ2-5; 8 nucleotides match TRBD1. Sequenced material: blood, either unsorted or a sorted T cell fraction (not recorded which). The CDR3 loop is CASSSRTGTGQETQYF. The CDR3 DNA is TGTGCCAGCAGCTCGCGAACAGGGACAGGACAAGAGACCCAGTACTTC.